The 15 T cell receptor beta chains below all came from one sample that was sequenced in a study of T cell repertoires in cytomegalovirus infection. TCRdb recomputed calls from the reads with MiXCR, one row per CDR3 protein. The table records around 180,000 distinct CDR3 sequences, roughly a fifth of them present only once. The specimen sequenced was PBMCs. These receptors all stem from a human donor in good health (CMV status not recorded). Some clones in this sample may be carry-over from other donors' samples.

This clonotype has more than one count but fewer than ten. The chain links TRBV5-6 to TRBJ2-5; no clear D gene. CDR3 size: 15 residues. Germline V gene data show CDR1 as SGHDT and CDR2 as YYEEEE. Trimming took off 4 bases at V and 1 base at J, with 14 bases between the two ends. CDR3 DNA sequence: TGTGCCAGCAGCACCCAAGAGGCGATCCAAGAGACCCAGTACTTC. Translation gives CASSTQEAIQETQYF. Full variable domain (missing parts from reference TRBV5-6 and TRBJ2-5): DAGVTQSPTHLIKTRGQQVTLRCSPKSGHDTVSWYQQALGQGPQFIFQYYEEEERQRGNFPDRFSGHQFPNYSSELNVNALLLGDSALYLCASSTQEAIQETQYFGPGTRLLVL.

V gene TRBV7-9 combines with J gene TRBJ2-3; D gene ambiguous. The CDR3 runs 13 residues. The V end lost 0 bases, the J end lost 6 bases, and 7 bases lay between the germline ends. Germline values: CDR1 SEHNR, CDR2 FQNEAQ (reference sequence). Written as DNA, the CDR3 is TGTGCCAGCAGCTTAGCCCAGTGGGATACGCAGTATTTT. This encodes CASSLAQWDTQYF.

By proportion, this clonotype is medium-sized (0.01 to 0.1%). The chain employs TRBV7-2 and TRBJ2-7; perhaps TRBD2 as D (5 bases). The CDR3 sequence is 14 residues long. V dropped 0 bases and J dropped 9 bases, with 15 bases sitting between them. CDR1 is SGHTA and CDR2 is FQGNSA in the germline V gene. The CDR3 reads CASSLALEVGGQYF. The DNA of the CDR3 is TGTGCCAGCAGCTTAGCGCTAGAGGTTGGAGGGCAGTACTTC. The full variable domain, its missing parts supplied by reference TRBV7-2 and TRBJ2-7, is GAGVSQSPSNKVTEKGKDVELRCDPISGHTALYWYRQSLGQGLEFLIYFQGNSAPDKSGLPSDRFSAERTGGSVSTLTIQRTQQEDSAVYLCASSLALEVGGQYFGPGTRLTVT.

V and J are TRBV6-5 and TRBJ2-7; D is perhaps TRBD1 or TRBD2 (5 bases each). Trimming stripped 2 bases from V and 4 bases from J, with 15 bases between. Germline lookup yields CDR1 MNHEY and CDR2 SVGAGI. The CDR3 has 15 residues. CDR3 in DNA: TGTGCCAGCAGTTACGTGAGGGGCGCTGGGTACGAGCAGTACTTC. It is translated as CASSYVRGAGYEQYF.

This clonotype has ten or more counts. CDR3 loop: CASRDRDRGPQPQHF. DNA for the CDR3: TGTGCCAGCAGGGACCGGGACAGGGGGCCTCAGCCCCAGCATTTT. The V and J genes are TRBV6-2 or TRBV6-3 and TRBJ1-5, with 12 bases that match TRBD1. V gave up 6 bases and J gave up 6 bases; unmatched junction bases: 6. CDR3 length: 15 residues. CDR1 and CDR2 from the germline V gene are MNHEY and SVGEGT.

The rearrangement uses TRBV11-3 and TRBJ2-5; 13 nucleotides align to TRBD2. The germline gives CDR1 SGHNT, CDR2 YENEEA. The CDR3 covers 15 residues. The J segment lost 7 bases and the V segment lost 5 bases, leaving 7 bases of the junction unmatched. The CDR3 nucleotides read TGTGCCAGCAGCCTTGGACTAGCGGGAGTCGGGACCCAGTACTTC. Its translation is CASSLGLAGVGTQYF.

This clonotype was found a few times. The chain links TRBV29-1 to TRBJ2-1; 7 positions match TRBD2. Germline V gives CDR1 SQVTM, CDR2 ANQGSEA. The V gene end was trimmed by 6 bases and the J gene end by 8 bases; junction bases not matched to a gene: 13. CDR3 length: 14 residues. Here the CDR3 DNA reads TGCAGCGTCCTCTCCGCGGGAGACCGCCATGAGCAGTTCTTC. This sequence encodes CSVLSAGDRHEQFF.

The rearrangement uses TRBV5-5 and TRBJ2-5; 7 bases line up with TRBD1. The germline gives CDR1 SGHKS, CDR2 YYEKEE (reference sequence). With 3 bases clipped from V and 4 bases from J, the junction kept 9 bases outside the gene matches. The CDR3 has 15 residues. The CDR3 loop is CASSSWTGPRETQYF. The CDR3 DNA follows: TGTGCCAGCAGCTCCTGGACAGGTCCTAGAGAGACCCAGTACTTC.

This clonotype was counted a few times. The rearrangement uses TRBV5-1 and TRBJ2-1; 11 bases align to TRBD1. CDR1 and CDR2 from the germline V gene are SGHRS and YFSETQ. This CDR3 has 16 amino acids. V lost 4 bases, J lost 8 bases, and 11 bases stayed unmatched. Written as DNA, the CDR3 is TGCGCCAGCAGCGATCGCGCAGGACAGGGGGCCCATGAGCAGTTCTTC. This gives the protein CASSDRAGQGAHEQFF.

This clonotype was seen more than once but under ten times. The V gene is TRBV9, the J gene TRBJ1-5; D perhaps matches TRBD1 (5 bases). Per germline, CDR1 SGDLS and CDR2 YYNGEE. The length of the CDR3 is 14 residues. Deletions cut 4 bases from V and 9 bases from J, with 17 bases between. Here the CDR3 DNA reads TGTGCCAGCAGCCCCAAGGGGACGGAGGGGCCCCAGCATTTT. Amino acids: CASSPKGTEGPQHF. Supplemented by reference TRBV9 and TRBJ1-5, the full variable domain reads DSGVTQTPKHLITATGQRVTLRCSPRSGDLSVYWYQQSLDQGLQFLIQYYNGEERAKGNILERFSAQQFPDLHSELNLSSLELGDSALYFCASSPKGTEGPQHFGDGTRLSIL.

V gene TRBV7-6 combines with J gene TRBJ2-3; D uncertain. Germline V gene data show CDR1 as SGHVS and CDR2 as FNYEAQ. The V and J ends lost 8 bases and 8 bases respectively, with 14 bases between them. CDR3 length: 12 residues. This CDR3 reads CASEPWVGTQYF. CDR3 DNA: TGTGCCAGCGAACCATGGGTGGGTACGCAGTATTTT.

In this sample, this clonotype turned up a few times. The J gene is TRBJ1-5, the V gene TRBV23-1; TRBD1 matches 9 bases. TRBV23-1 is flagged as an ORF with uncertain function. The CDR3 runs to 19 residues. With V trimmed by 3 bases and J by 1 base, 13 bases remained unmatched. DNA for the CDR3: TGCGCCAGCAGTCACCGGGACAGGGATTTTTTGCAGAGCAATCAGCCCCAGCATTTT. Encoded protein: CASSHRDRDFLQSNQPQHF.

The J gene is TRBJ2-3, the V gene TRBV4-1, with D possibly TRBD1 on 5 matching bases. Per germline, CDR1 MGHRA and CDR2 YSYEKL. This CDR3 region has 14 residues. V gave up 0 bases and J gave up 2 bases, with 6 bases separating them. The CDR3 nucleotides read TGCGCCAGCAGCCAAGAGGGGCCCACAGATACGCAGTATTTT. Translated, it gives CASSQEGPTDTQYF.

This clonotype was found a few times. The chain uses TRBV28 and TRBJ2-7; TRBD1 aligns across 8 bases. The CDR3 length is 16 residues. Germline CDR1 and CDR2: MDHEN and SYDVKM. The trim removed 6 bases at V and 1 base at J, leaving 11 bases unmatched. Written as DNA, the CDR3 is TGTGCCAGCAGCCCGGGCGGGACAGGACCATCCTACGAGCAGTACTTC. It encodes CASSPGGTGPSYEQYF.

This clonotype occurred once. The rearrangement joins TRBV7-9 to TRBJ2-1; 9 nucleotides match TRBD1. Germline assignment: CDR1 SEHNR and CDR2 FQNEAQ (reference sequence). CDR3 size: 16 residues. V trimming: 1 base; J trimming: 4 bases; junction bases outside the gene matches: 5. The CDR3 protein is CASSLGETGGYNEQFF. The CDR3 DNA reads as TGTGCCAGCAGCTTAGGTGAGACAGGGGGTTACAATGAGCAGTTCTTC. The variable domain in full, completed from reference TRBV7-9 and TRBJ2-1, reads DTGVSQNPRHKITKRGQNVTFRCDPISEHNRLYWYRQTLGQGPEFLTYFQNEAQLEKSRLLSDRFSAERPKGSFSTLEIQRTEQGDSAMYLCASSLGETGGYNEQFFGPGTRLTVL.